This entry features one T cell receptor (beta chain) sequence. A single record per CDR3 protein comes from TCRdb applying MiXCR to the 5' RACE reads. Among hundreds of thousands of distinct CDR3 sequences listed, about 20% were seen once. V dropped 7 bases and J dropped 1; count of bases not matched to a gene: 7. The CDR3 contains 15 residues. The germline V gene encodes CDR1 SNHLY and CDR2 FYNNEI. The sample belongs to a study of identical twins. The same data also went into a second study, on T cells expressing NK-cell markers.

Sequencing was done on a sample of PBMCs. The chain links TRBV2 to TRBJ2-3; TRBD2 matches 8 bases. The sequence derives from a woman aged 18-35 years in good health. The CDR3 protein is CASTGRGKGTDTQYF. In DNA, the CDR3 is TGTGCCAGCACCGGGAGGGGGAAGGGCACAGATACGCAGTATTTT. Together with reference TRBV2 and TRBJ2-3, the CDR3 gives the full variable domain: EPEVTQTPSHQVTQMGQEVILRCVPISNHLYFYWYRQILGQKVEFLVSFYNNEISEKSEIFDDQFSVERPDGSNFTLKIRSTKLEDSAMYFCASTGRGKGTDTQYFGPGTRLTVL.